The rows below give T cell receptor beta chains drawn from one sample of a study of cytomegalovirus exposure and HLA in healthy donors. Clones were read by immunoSEQ multiplex PCR, and TCRdb kept only the in-frame ones, dropping some. The profile shows some 150,000 clones, 8.5% to 10% of them singletons. Sample: PBMCs. The source of these receptors is a man aged 45-65 years in good health and CMV-seronegative. The CDR3 runs from the conserved cysteine through the conserved F or W. The D gene is left open where the match is weak. Rows give clone size only sometimes, using once, few, many, or a class for an expanded clone.

J gene	D gene	clone size	V gene	CDR3 protein	CDR3 DNA
TRBJ1-5	.	few	TRBV28	CASSFGRVSNQPQHF	TGTGCCAGCAGTTTCGGCAGGGTTAGCAATCAGCCCCAGCATTTT
TRBJ1-4	TRBD1	.	TRBV6-1	CASSDRGVGEKLFF	TGTGCCAGCTCGGACAGGGGAGTGGGAGAAAAACTGTTTTTT
TRBJ2-1	.	.	TRBV10-1	CASSGYPYDNEQFF	TGCGCCAGCAGTGGCTACCCTTATGACAATGAGCAGTTCTTC
TRBJ2-5	TRBD2	few	TRBV5-4	CASSLELAGGQETQYF	TGTGCCAGCAGCTTGGAGCTAGCGGGGGGCCAAGAGACCCAGTACTTC
TRBJ2-1	TRBD2	once	TRBV13	CASASRLAGFYNEQFF	TGTGCCAGCGCTTCCCGCCTAGCGGGATTCTACAATGAGCAGTTCTTC
TRBJ2-1	.	few	TRBV30	CAWSDTGTSSYNEQFF	TGTGCCTGGAGTGATACAGGCACGAGCTCCTACAATGAGCAGTTCTTC
TRBJ1-4	TRBD1	.	TRBV5-5	CASRSPGQGREKLFF	TGTGCCAGCAGGAGTCCGGGACAGGGGAGGGAAAAACTGTTTTTT
TRBJ2-7	TRBD1	.	TRBV10-3	CAIKGQSDYEQYF	TGTGCCATCAAGGGACAGTCCGACTACGAGCAGTACTTC
TRBJ1-2	TRBD1	.	TRBV5-1	CASSTGQGPYGYTF	TGCGCCAGCAGCACCGGACAGGGCCCTTATGGCTACACCTTC
TRBJ2-1	.	.	TRBV25-1	CASSDPNLQREQFF	TGTGCCAGCAGTGATCCGAACCTCCAGCGGGAGCAGTTCTTC
TRBJ2-3	TRBD2	many	TRBV14	CASSQGLAGGGYTQYF	TGTGCCAGCAGCCAAGGCCTCGCGGGAGGGGGTTATACGCAGTATTTT
TRBJ1-1	TRBD1	few	TRBV30	CAWRGDRAIYNTEAFF	TGTGCCTGGAGGGGGGACAGGGCAATCTATAACACTGAAGCTTTCTTT
TRBJ1-5	TRBD1	.	TRBV2	CASSGGQGDNQPQHF	TGTGCCAGCAGTGGAGGACAGGGGGATAATCAGCCCCAGCATTTT
TRBJ2-1	TRBD2	.	TRBV5-1	CASSSGAGGPSGDEQFF	TGCGCCAGCAGTTCGGGAGCGGGGGGGCCAAGTGGGGATGAGCAGTTCTTC